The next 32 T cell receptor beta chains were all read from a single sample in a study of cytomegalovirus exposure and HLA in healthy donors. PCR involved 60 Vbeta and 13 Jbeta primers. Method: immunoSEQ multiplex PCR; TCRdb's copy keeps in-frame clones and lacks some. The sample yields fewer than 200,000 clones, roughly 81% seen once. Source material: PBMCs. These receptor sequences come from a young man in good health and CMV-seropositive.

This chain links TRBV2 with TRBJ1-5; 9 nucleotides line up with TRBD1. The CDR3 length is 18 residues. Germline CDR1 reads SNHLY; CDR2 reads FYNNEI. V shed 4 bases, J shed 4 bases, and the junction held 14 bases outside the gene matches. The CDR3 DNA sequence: TGTGCCAGCAGTGGGGGGCCAGGGGGACAGGGCATGAATCAGCCCCAGCATTTT. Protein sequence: CASSGGPGGQGMNQPQHF.

The CDR3 region has the DNA TGCGCCAGCAGCCACCGACAGGGGGGGGCCTACGAGCAGTACTTC. It encodes CASSHRQGGAYEQYF. This rearrangement joins TRBV4-3 to TRBJ2-7, with 9 bases that match TRBD1. This CDR3 has 15 amino acids. Germline trimming cut 3 bases from V and 2 bases from J; bases unmatched to any gene: 5. CDR1 LGHNA and CDR2 YSLEER come from the germline V gene.

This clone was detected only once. CDR3 nucleotides: TGTGCCAGCAGTGAATTTAGCCCTAACTCTGGAAACACCATATATTTT. It yields the protein CASSEFSPNSGNTIYF. V is TRBV25-1 and J is TRBJ1-3; D is undetermined. The CDR3 is 16 amino acids. CDR1 is MGHDK and CDR2 is SYGVNS in the germline V gene. Trimming took 1 base from V and 0 from J, leaving 10 bases between them.

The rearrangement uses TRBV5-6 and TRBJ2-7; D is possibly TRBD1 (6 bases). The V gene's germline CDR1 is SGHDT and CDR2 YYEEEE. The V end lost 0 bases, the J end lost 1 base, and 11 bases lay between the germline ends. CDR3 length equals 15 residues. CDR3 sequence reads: CASSLGPGASYEQYF. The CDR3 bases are TGTGCCAGCAGCTTGGGCCCAGGGGCTTCCTACGAGCAGTACTTC.

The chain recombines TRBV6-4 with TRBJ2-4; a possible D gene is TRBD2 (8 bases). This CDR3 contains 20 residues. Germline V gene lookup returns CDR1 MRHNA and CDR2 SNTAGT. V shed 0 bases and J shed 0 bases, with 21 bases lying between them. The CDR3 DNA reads TGTGCCAGCAGTGACTCCCGGACTAGCAGGGGGGGGAGAGCCAAAAACATTCAGTACTTC. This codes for CASSDSRTSRGGRAKNIQYF.

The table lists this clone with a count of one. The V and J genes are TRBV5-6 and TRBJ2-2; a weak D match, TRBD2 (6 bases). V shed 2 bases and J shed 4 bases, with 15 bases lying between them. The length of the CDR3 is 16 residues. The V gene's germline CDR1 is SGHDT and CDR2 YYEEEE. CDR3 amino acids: CASSLGGEARTGELFF. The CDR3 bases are TGTGCCAGCAGCTTAGGAGGGGAGGCTCGCACCGGGGAGCTGTTTTTT.

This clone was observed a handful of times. The DNA for the CDR3 is TGTGCCAGCAGCTCCTACCCCGAGGGCACAGATACGCAGTATTTT. Residues: CASSSYPEGTDTQYF. The rearrangement links TRBV11-2 to TRBJ2-3; D is unclear. V lost 4 bases and J 1 base, leaving 12 bases between the germline ends. This CDR3 is 15 amino acids long. Germline lookup yields CDR1 SGHAT and CDR2 FQNNGV.

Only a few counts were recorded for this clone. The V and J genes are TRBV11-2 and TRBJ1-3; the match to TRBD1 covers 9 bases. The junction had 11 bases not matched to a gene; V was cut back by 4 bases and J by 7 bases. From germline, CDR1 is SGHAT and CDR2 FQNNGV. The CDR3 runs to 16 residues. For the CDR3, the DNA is TGTGCCAGCAGCTCCCCCTTCGCCGACAGGGGGAACACCATATATTTT. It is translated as CASSSPFADRGNTIYF.

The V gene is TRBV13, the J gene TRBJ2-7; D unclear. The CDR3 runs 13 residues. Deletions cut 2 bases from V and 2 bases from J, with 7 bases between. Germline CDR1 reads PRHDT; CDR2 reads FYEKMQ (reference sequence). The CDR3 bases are TGTGCCAGCAGCTTACCAGGCGCCTACGAGCAGTACTTC. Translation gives CASSLPGAYEQYF.

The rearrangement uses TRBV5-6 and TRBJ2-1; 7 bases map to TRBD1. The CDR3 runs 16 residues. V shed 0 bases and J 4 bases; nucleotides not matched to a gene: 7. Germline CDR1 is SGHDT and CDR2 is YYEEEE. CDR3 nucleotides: TGTGCCAGCAGCTTGGGAAAGTCAGGGGGTTACAATGAGCAGTTCTTC. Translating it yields CASSLGKSGGYNEQFF.

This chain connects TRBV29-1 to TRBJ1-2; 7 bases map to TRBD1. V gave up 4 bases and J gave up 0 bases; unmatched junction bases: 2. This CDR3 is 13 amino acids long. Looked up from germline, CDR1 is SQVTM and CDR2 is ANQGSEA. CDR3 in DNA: TGCAGCGTTGCAGACAGGGCTAACTATGGCTACACCTTC. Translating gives CSVADRANYGYTF.

CDR3 bases: TGTGCCAGCAGTGGGGAGGGACTAGCGGGGGGACACTTCACAGATACGCAGTATTTT. Its translation: CASSGEGLAGGHFTDTQYF. The chain recombines TRBV2 with TRBJ2-3, with 15 bases identical to TRBD2. The germline gives CDR1 SNHLY, CDR2 FYNNEI. The CDR3 has 19 residues. The junction had 10 bases not matched to a gene; V was cut back by 4 bases and J by 2 bases.

The CDR3 DNA reads TGCGCCAGCAGCCCAATCATAGCGGGGGGGATCTACAATGAGCAGTTCTTC. Amino acid sequence: CASSPIIAGGIYNEQFF. The chain has TRBV4-1 and TRBJ2-1; 11 nucleotides agree with TRBD2. There are 17 residues in the CDR3. J gave up 3 bases and V 4 bases, and 8 bases lay outside the gene matches. Germline V lookup: CDR1 MGHRA, CDR2 YSYEKL.

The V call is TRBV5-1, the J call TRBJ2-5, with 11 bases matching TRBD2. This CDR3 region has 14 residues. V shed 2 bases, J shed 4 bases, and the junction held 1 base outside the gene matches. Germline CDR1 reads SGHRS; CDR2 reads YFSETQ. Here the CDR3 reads CASSLGTSGETQYF. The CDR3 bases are TGCGCCAGCAGCTTAGGGACTAGCGGAGAGACCCAGTACTTC.

The CDR3 nucleotides read TGTGCCAGTAGTATATCCTCCAAGCCGAACACTGAAGCTTTCTTT. Its protein is CASSISSKPNTEAFF. This rearrangement joins TRBV19 to TRBJ1-1; D gene ambiguous. The germline V gene has CDR1 LNHDA and CDR2 SQIVND (reference sequence). CDR3 length: 15 residues. The V end lost 2 bases, the J end lost 1 base, and 11 bases lay between the germline ends.

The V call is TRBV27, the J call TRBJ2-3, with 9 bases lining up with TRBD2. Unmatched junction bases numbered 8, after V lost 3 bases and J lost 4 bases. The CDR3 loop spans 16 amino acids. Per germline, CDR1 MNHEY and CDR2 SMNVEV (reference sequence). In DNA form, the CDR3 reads TGTGCCAGCAGTTTCCAGCGGGGGGCTGGCGCAGATACGCAGTATTTT. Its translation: CASSFQRGAGADTQYF.

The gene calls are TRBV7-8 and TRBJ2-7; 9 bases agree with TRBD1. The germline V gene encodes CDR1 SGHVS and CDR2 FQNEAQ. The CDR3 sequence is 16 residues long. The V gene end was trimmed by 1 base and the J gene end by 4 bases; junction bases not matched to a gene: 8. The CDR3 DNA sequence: TGTGCCAGCAGCTTAGGGACGGACAGGGGTCGTTACGAGCAGTACTTC. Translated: CASSLGTDRGRYEQYF.

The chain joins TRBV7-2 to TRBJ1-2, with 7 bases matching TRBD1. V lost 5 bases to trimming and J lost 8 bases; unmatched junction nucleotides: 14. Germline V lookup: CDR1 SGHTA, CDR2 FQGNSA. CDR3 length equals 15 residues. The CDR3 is CASSPWTGKGYGYTF. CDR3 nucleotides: TGTGCCAGCAGCCCCTGGACAGGAAAAGGTTACGGCTACACCTTC.

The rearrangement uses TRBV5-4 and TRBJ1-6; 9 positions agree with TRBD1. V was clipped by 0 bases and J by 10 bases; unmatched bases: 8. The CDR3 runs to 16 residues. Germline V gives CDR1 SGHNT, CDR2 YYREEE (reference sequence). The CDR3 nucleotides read TGTGCCAGCAGCTTGGGCCCCGGGACAGGGTTCTCACCCCTCCACTTT. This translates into CASSLGPGTGFSPLHF.

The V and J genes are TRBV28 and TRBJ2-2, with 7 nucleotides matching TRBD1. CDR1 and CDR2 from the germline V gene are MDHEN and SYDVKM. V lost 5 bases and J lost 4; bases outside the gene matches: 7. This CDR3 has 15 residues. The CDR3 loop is CASSPGGPLTGELFF. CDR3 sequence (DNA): TGTGCCAGCAGTCCAGGGGGACCGCTCACCGGGGAGCTGTTTTTT. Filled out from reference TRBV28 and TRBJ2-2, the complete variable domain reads DVKVTQSSRYLVKRTGEKVFLECVQDMDHENMFWYRQDPGLGLRLIYFSYDVKMKEKGDIPEGYSVSREKKERFSLILESASTNQTSMYLCASSPGGPLTGELFFGEGSRLTVL.

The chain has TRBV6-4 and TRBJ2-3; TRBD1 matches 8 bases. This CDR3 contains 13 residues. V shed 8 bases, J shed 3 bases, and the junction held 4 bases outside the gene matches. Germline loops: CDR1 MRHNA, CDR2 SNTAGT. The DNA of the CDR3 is TGTGCCAGCGCGGACAGGGTAACAGATACGCAGTATTTT. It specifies CASADRVTDTQYF.

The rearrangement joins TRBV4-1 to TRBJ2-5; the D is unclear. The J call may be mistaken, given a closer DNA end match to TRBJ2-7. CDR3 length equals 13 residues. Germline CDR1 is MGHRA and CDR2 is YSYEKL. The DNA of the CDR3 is TGCGCCAGCAGCCAAGTAGGCGGATACGAGCAGTACTTC. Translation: CASSQVGGYEQYF.

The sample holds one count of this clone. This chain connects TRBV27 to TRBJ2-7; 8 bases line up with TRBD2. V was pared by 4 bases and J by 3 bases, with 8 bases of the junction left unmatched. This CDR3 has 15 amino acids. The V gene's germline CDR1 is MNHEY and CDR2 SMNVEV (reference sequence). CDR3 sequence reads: CASSWTAGDYYEQYF. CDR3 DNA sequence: TGTGCCAGCAGTTGGACAGCGGGGGATTACTACGAGCAGTACTTC.

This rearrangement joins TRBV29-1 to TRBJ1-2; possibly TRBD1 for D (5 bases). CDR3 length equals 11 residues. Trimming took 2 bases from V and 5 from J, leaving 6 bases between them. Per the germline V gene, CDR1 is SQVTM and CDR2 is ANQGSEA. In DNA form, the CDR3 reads TGCAGCGTTGAACAGGGATATGGCTACACCTTC. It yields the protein CSVEQGYGYTF.

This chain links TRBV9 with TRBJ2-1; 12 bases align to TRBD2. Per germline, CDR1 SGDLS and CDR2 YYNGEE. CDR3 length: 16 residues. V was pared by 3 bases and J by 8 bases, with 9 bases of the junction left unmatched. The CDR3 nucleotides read TGTGCCAGCAGCGCTCTAACTAGCGGGGGGATCCATGAGCAGTTCTTC. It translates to CASSALTSGGIHEQFF. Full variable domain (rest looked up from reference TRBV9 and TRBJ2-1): DSGVTQTPKHLITATGQRVTLRCSPRSGDLSVYWYQQSLDQGLQFLIQYYNGEERAKGNILERFSAQQFPDLHSELNLSSLELGDSALYFCASSALTSGGIHEQFFGPGTRLTVL.

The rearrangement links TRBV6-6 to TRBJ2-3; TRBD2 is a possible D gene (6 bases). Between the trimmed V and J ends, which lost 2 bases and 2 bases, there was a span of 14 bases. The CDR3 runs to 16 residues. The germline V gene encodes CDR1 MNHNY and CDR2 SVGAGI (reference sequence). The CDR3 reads CASSYTEGGSTDTQYF. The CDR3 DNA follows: TGTGCCAGCAGTTACACGGAGGGTGGTTCCACAGATACGCAGTATTTT.

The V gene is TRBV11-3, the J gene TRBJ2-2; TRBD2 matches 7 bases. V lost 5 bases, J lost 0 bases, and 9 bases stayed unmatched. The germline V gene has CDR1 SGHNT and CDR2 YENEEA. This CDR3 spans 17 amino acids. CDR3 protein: CASSQISSGANTGELFF. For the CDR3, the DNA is TGTGCCAGCAGCCAGATATCAAGCGGGGCGAACACCGGGGAGCTGTTTTTT.

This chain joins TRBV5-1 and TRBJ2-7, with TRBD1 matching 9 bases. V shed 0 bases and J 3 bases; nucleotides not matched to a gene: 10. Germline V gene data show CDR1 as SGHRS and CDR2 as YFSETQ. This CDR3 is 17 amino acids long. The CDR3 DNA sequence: TGCGCCAGCAGCTTGGCCCCCTTAGGGACAGGGCTCTACGAGCAGTACTTC. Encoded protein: CASSLAPLGTGLYEQYF.

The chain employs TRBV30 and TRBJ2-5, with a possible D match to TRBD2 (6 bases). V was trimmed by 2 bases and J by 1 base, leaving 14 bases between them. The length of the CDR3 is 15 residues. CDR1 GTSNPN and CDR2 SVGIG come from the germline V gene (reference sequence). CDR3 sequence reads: CAWSPLGDSQETQYF. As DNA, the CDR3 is TGTGCCTGGAGTCCACTGGGGGACTCCCAAGAGACCCAGTACTTC.

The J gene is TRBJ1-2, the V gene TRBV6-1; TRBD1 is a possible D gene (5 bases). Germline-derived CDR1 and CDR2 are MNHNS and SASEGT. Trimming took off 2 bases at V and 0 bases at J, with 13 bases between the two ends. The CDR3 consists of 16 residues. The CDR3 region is CASSESGAAPNYGYTF. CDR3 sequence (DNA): TGTGCCAGCAGTGAAAGTGGGGCGGCCCCTAACTATGGCTACACCTTC.

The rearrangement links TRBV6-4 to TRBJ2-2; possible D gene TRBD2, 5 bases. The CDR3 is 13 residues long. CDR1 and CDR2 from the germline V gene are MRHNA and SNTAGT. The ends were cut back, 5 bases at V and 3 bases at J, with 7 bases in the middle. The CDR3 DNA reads TGTGCCAGCAGTCGGGATTACACCGGGGAGCTGTTTTTT. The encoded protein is CASSRDYTGELFF.

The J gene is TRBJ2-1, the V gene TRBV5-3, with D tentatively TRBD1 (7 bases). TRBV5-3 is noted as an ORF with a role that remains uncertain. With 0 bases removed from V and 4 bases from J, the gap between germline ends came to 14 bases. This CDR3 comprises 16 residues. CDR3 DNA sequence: TGTGCCAGAAGCTTGGCCCCAGGGGGGCCTTACAATGAGCAGTTCTTC. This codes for CARSLAPGGPYNEQFF.